A single sample gave rise to the 2 T cell receptor beta chains below, sequenced in a study of radiotherapy plus CTLA-4 blockade in lung cancer. Method: immunoSEQ multiplex PCR; TCRdb's copy keeps in-frame clones and lacks some. Here the sample spans roughly 100,000 clones, approximately 80% being singletons. This material consisted of peripheral blood, taken from a patient treated with radiotherapy plus ipilimumab. These receptor sequences come from a human donor with non-small cell lung cancer that progressed on radiotherapy plus ipilimumab.

Only one count was recorded for this clone. The chain is built from TRBV5-1 and TRBJ1-1; TRBD1 is a possible D gene (6 bases). Per the germline V gene, CDR1 is SGHRS and CDR2 is YFSETQ. V was pared by 0 bases and J by 2 bases, with 17 bases between. CDR3 size: 17 residues. CDR3 loop: CASSLVGRGRGNTEAFF. CDR3 nucleotides: TGCGCCAGCAGCTTGGTTGGCAGGGGTCGAGGAAACACTGAAGCTTTCTTT.

This clone was seen just once. The DNA for the CDR3 is TGTGCCAGCTCACTGCGGTCGGGGGGAGCAGCTGAAGCTTTCTTT. Protein sequence: CASSLRSGGAAEAFF. The chain is built from TRBV18 and TRBJ1-1; possibly TRBD1 for D (5 bases). The CDR3 has 15 residues. Trimming took off 4 bases at V and 6 bases at J, with 18 bases between the two ends. Germline V gene lookup returns CDR1 KGHSH and CDR2 LQKENI.